The next 18 T cell receptor beta chains were all read from a single sample in a study of T cell clonotyping in hematopoietic cell transplantation. The method was immunoSEQ multiplex PCR; TCRdb's version includes in-frame clones alone and lacks a portion of them. Counted here are 13,000 or so clones, around 90% occurring once; the ten biggest clones make up 7.8%. This specimen consisted of PBMCs, obtained 100 days after allogeneic stem cell transplant. Receptor source: a female patient aged 45-60 years who had an allogeneic stem cell transplant from an unrelated donor, so the T cells may come from the graft donor. Some clones in this sample may be carry-over from other donors' samples.

The sample holds one count of this clone. The J gene is TRBJ2-4, the V gene TRBV27, with D possibly TRBD1 on 5 matching bases. V lost 7 bases and J lost 9, with 19 bases in between. The CDR3 length is 14 residues. Per germline, CDR1 MNHEY and CDR2 SMNVEV (reference sequence). The CDR3 DNA reads as TGTGCCAGCACCCCTCGGACGCCTGGGGCCATTCAGTACTTC. Residues: CASTPRTPGAIQYF.

The rearrangement uses TRBV29-1 and TRBJ1-4, with 9 positions matching TRBD1. CDR1 is SQVTM and CDR2 is ANQGSEA in the germline V gene. CDR3 length: 13 residues. J gave up 6 bases and V 7 bases, and 6 bases lay outside the gene matches. CDR3 sequence: CSATGGEHEKLFF. In DNA form, the CDR3 reads TGCAGCGCTACAGGGGGCGAACATGAAAAACTGTTTTTT.

The gene calls are TRBV19 and TRBJ1-6; D uncertain. The length of the CDR3 is 15 residues. Germline assignment: CDR1 LNHDA and CDR2 SQIVND (reference sequence). V lost 2 bases and J 0 bases, leaving 5 bases between the germline ends. The CDR3 sequence: CASSISSSYNSPLHF. The CDR3 DNA is TGTGCCAGTAGTATATCGAGCTCCTATAATTCACCCCTCCACTTT.

The chain joins TRBV11-2 to TRBJ2-6; perhaps TRBD2 as D (5 bases). V was shortened by 2 bases and J by 4 bases, with 9 bases between the two germline ends. The CDR3 spans 15 residues. Germline CDR1 is SGHAT and CDR2 is FQNNGV. The CDR3 DNA reads TGTGCCAGCAGCTTACGAGGGTCCGGGGCCAACGTCCTGACTTTC. It codes for CASSLRGSGANVLTF.

The chain is built from TRBV9 and TRBJ2-2; D is possibly TRBD2 (5 bases). The CDR3 spans 14 residues. Germline V gene lookup returns CDR1 SGDLS and CDR2 YYNGEE. Trimming stripped 7 bases from V and 8 bases from J, with 18 bases between. The CDR3 loop reads CASGLTIEDGELFF. The CDR3 region has the DNA TGTGCCAGCGGCCTGACTATTGAGGATGGGGAGCTGTTTTTT.

The rearrangement uses TRBV20-1 and TRBJ1-2; perhaps TRBD1 as D (5 bases). This CDR3 region has 11 residues. The germline CDR1 and CDR2 sequences are DFQATT and SNEGSKA (reference sequence). V was cut by 5 bases and J by 8 bases, with 12 bases left in between. The CDR3 loop reads CSAQGAGGYTF. CDR3 coding DNA: TGCAGTGCTCAAGGGGCGGGAGGCTACACCTTC.

The chain links TRBV5-1 to TRBJ1-4; D unresolved. Germline CDR1 and CDR2: SGHRS and YFSETQ. Trimming pared 1 base from V and 0 bases from J, leaving 7 bases between. The CDR3 has 15 amino acids. The CDR3 here is CASSLTVATNEKLFF. CDR3 in DNA: TGCGCCAGCAGCTTGACAGTTGCAACTAATGAAAAACTGTTTTTT. Filled out from reference TRBV5-1 and TRBJ1-4, the complete variable domain reads KAGVTQTPRYLIKTRGQQVTLSCSPISGHRSVSWYQQTPGQGLQFLFEYFSETQRNKGNFPGRFSGRQFSNSRSEMNVSTLELGDSALYLCASSLTVATNEKLFFGSGTQLSVL.

This clone is a singleton in its sample. The CDR3 region is CASSDGAAGVGEQFF. The CDR3 coding sequence is TGTGCCAGCAGTGATGGCGCGGCGGGAGTTGGTGAGCAGTTCTTC. This chain joins TRBV2 and TRBJ2-1; 7 bases are shared with TRBD2. Trimming at V came to 3 bases and at J to 9 bases, leaving 11 bases not matched to a gene. There are 15 residues in the CDR3. Per germline, CDR1 SNHLY and CDR2 FYNNEI.

V gene TRBV5-4 combines with J gene TRBJ2-6; no firm D call. The V end was cut by 5 bases, the J end by 0 bases, with 9 bases between. Germline V gene sequence: CDR1 SGHNT, CDR2 YYREEE (reference sequence). This CDR3 has 15 amino acids. This chain's CDR3 is CASRLGPSGANVLTF. The CDR3 DNA reads TGTGCCAGCAGGCTGGGCCCCTCTGGGGCCAACGTCCTGACTTTC.

The V gene is TRBV6-6, the J gene TRBJ1-1; D is undetermined. Germline assignment: CDR1 MNHNY and CDR2 SVGAGI (reference sequence). V was clipped by 5 bases and J by 1 base, with 14 bases between them. The CDR3 consists of 15 residues. CDR3 nucleotide sequence: TGTGCCAGCAGTGGAGGAGGCAAACCGAACACTGAAGCTTTCTTT. Encoded protein: CASSGGGKPNTEAFF.

The CDR3 is CASSPKGVNEKLFF. DNA for the CDR3: TGTGCCAGCTCACCAAAAGGTGTTAATGAAAAACTGTTTTTT. The V and J genes are TRBV18 and TRBJ1-4, with D uncertain. CDR1 and CDR2 (germline): KGHSH, LQKENI. Deletions cut 2 bases from V and 4 bases from J, with 8 bases between. The CDR3 spans 14 residues.

The chain joins TRBV18 to TRBJ2-7; TRBD1 matches at 10 bases. The CDR3 runs to 16 residues. Germline V gene data show CDR1 as KGHSH and CDR2 as LQKENI. Trimming took 3 bases from V and 3 from J; bases not matched to a gene: 8. CDR3 sequence: CASSPFSGTGDYEQYF. In DNA, the CDR3 is TGTGCCAGCTCACCCTTTTCTGGGACAGGGGACTACGAGCAGTACTTC.

This chain joins TRBV6-1 and TRBJ1-2, with D possibly being TRBD1 (6 bases). The CDR3 length is 14 residues. Germline loops: CDR1 MNHNS, CDR2 SASEGT. V was pared by 2 bases and J by 7 bases, with 14 bases between. CDR3 nucleotides: TGTGCCAGCAGTGAAAGGGCGGGCAGGGGTGGCTACACCTTC. Its translation is CASSERAGRGGYTF.

The chain employs TRBV4-2 and TRBJ2-3; tentatively, D is TRBD2 (5 bases). Deletions cut 1 base from V and 6 bases from J, with 8 bases between. Germline-derived CDR1 and CDR2 are LGHNA and YNFKEQ. CDR3 size: 13 residues. The CDR3 region has the DNA TGTGCCAGCAGCCAAGTTTCGGGGGATACGCAGTATTTT. It specifies CASSQVSGDTQYF.

The J gene is TRBJ1-2, the V gene TRBV7-2, with 7 bases matching TRBD1. The CDR3 runs to 15 residues. Germline V lookup: CDR1 SGHTA, CDR2 FQGNSA. Trimming removed 5 bases from V and 3 bases from J; junction bases left unmatched: 9. The DNA of the CDR3 is TGTGCCAGCAGCCCTAAGTCGGGGACAGACTATGGCTACACCTTC. It is translated as CASSPKSGTDYGYTF.

This clone was recorded a few times. CDR3 DNA: TGTGCCAGCAGCCCAAGGACTAGCGGGGGGGCTTACAATGAGCAGTTCTTC. It is translated as CASSPRTSGGAYNEQFF. The J gene is TRBJ2-1, the V gene TRBV27; 15 nucleotides agree with TRBD2. The ends lost 6 bases at V and 4 bases at J; junction bases unmatched: 7. Germline values: CDR1 MNHEY, CDR2 SMNVEV (reference sequence). There are 17 residues in the CDR3.

The V call is TRBV29-1, the J call TRBJ2-5; TRBD1 matches at 9 bases. The J segment lost 1 base and the V segment lost 6 bases, leaving 6 bases of the junction unmatched. This CDR3 comprises 14 residues. Per germline, CDR1 SQVTM and CDR2 ANQGSEA. The CDR3 here is CSVGQGASQETQYF. Here the CDR3 DNA reads TGCAGCGTGGGACAGGGTGCAAGCCAAGAGACCCAGTACTTC.

Only one count was recorded for this clone. The chain uses TRBV5-1 and TRBJ2-3, with D tentatively TRBD1 (5 bases). Germline V gene lookup returns CDR1 SGHRS and CDR2 YFSETQ. Trimming removed 0 bases from V and 2 bases from J, with 7 bases in between. The CDR3 consists of 14 residues. CDR3 sequence: CASSLEDNTDTQYF. The CDR3 DNA reads TGCGCCAGCAGCTTGGAGGACAACACAGATACGCAGTATTTT.